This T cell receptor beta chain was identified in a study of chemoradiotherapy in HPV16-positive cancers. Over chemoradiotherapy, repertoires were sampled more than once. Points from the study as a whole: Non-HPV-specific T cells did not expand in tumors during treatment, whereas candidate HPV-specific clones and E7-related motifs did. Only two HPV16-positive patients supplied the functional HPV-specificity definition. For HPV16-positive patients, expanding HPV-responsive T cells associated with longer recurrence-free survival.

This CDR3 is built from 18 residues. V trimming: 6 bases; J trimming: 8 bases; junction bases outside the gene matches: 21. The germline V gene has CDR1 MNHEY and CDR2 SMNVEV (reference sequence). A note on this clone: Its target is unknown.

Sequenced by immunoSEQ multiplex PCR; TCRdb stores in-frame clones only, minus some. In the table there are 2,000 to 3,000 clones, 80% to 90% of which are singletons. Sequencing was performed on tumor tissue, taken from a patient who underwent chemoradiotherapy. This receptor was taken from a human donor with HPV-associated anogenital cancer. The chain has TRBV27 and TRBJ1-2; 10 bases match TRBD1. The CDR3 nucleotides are TGTGCCAGCAGGGGGGCCGGATCCAACCGGGACAGGGGTCACGGCTACACCTTC. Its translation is CASRGAGSNRDRGHGYTF.